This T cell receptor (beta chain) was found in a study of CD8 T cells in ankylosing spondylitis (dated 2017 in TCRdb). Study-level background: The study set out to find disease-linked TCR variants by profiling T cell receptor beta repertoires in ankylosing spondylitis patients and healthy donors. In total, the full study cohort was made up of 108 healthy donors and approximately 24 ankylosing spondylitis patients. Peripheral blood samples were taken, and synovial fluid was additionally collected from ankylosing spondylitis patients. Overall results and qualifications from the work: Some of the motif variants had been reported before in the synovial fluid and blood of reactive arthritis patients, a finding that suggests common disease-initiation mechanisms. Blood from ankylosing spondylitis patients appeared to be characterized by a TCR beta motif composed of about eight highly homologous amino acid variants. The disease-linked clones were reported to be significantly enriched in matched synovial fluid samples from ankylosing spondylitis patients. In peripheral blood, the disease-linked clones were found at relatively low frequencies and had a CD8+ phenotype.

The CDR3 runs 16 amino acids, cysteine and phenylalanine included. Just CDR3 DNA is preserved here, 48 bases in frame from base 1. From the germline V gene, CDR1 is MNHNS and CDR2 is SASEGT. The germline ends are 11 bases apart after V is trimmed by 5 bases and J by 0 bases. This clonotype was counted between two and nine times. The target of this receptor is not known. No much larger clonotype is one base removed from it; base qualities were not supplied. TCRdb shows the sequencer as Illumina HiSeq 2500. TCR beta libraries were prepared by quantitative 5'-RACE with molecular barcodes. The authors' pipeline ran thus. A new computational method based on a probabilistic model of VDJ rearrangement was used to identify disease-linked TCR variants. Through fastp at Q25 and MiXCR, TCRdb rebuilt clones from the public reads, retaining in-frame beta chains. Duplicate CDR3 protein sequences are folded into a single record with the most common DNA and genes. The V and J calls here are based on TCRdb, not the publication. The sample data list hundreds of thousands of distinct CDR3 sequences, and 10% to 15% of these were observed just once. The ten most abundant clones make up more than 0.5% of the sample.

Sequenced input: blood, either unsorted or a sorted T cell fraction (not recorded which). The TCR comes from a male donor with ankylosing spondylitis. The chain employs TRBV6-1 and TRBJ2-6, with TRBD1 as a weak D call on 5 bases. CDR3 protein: CASSPRQSSGANVLTF. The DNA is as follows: TGTGCCAGCAGTCCTAGACAGTCCTCTGGGGCCAACGTCCTGACTTTC.